A selection of T cell receptor beta chains follows, all from one sample in a study of read filtering for tumor transcriptome and immune sequencing. TCRdb itself ran the reads through MiXCR, one entry per CDR3 protein. The sample includes 50,000 or so distinct CDR3 sequences, 15% to 20% of them seen just once. The sequencing input was a population of CD138-negative cells sorted from bone marrow. The receptors stem from a donor aged 40 or older with multiple myeloma. The CDR3 runs from the conserved cysteine through the conserved F or W. D genes are given only for firm matches. Clone sizes are given selectively: once, few, many, or a class where the clone is expanded.

>many|.|TRBV6-6|TRBJ2-5
TGTGCCAGCAGCCTGGGCTTCGGGGAGGAGGAGACCCAGTACTTC
CASSLGFGEEETQYF
>.|TRBD1|TRBV12-3/TRBV12-4|TRBJ1-3
TGTGCCAGCAGAGAAACAGGGGACCCCTCTGGAAACACCATATATTTT
CASRETGDPSGNTIYF
>.|.|TRBV6-2/TRBV6-3|TRBJ2-2
TGTGCCAGCAGCTTTACAGGGGAGCTGTTTTTT
CASSFTGELFF
>many|.|TRBV27|TRBJ2-5
TGTGCCAGCAGTAACTACGGGGCCCGCCAAGAGACCCAGTACTTC
CASSNYGARQETQYF
>many|TRBD2|TRBV7-9|TRBJ2-7
TGTGCCAGCAGCTTAGCCACTAGCGCGCCCCGCGAGCAGTACTTC
CASSLATSAPREQYF
>medium-sized|TRBD1|TRBV3-1|TRBJ2-1
TGTGCCAGCAGCCAAGAGGGGACAGAATCCGATGAGCAGTTCTTC
CASSQEGTESDEQFF
>many|.|TRBV7-2|TRBJ2-1
TGTGCCAGCAGCTTTCACGGTTCCTACAATGAGCAGTTCTTC
CASSFHGSYNEQFF
>many|.|TRBV2|TRBJ1-3
TGTGCCAGCAGTGAAGCTCCAGGGCGGAAAAGCTCTGGAAACACCATATATTTT
CASSEAPGRKSSGNTIYF
>many|.|TRBV29-1|TRBJ2-5
TGCAGCGTCACGCAGGGAGGACTACAGGAGACCCAGTACTTC
CSVTQGGLQETQYF
>.|.|TRBV15|TRBJ1-3
TGTGCCACCAGCAGAGCGTCAGGTGGAAACACCATATATTTT
CATSRASGGNTIYF
>many|.|TRBV7-2|TRBJ2-5
TGTGCCAGCAGCTTAGGCTTTGGTGGGCAAGAGACCCAGTACTTC
CASSLGFGGQETQYF
>many|.|TRBV14|TRBJ2-1
TGTGCCAGCAGCCATAGGGGGAGGGTATATGGTGAGCAGTTCTTC
CASSHRGRVYGEQFF
>many|.|TRBV6-2/TRBV6-3|TRBJ2-2
TGTGCCAGCCAGAAGACAGGAGGAATCAACACCGGGGAGCTGTTTTTT
CASQKTGGINTGELFF
>.|TRBD1|TRBV7-9|TRBJ2-2
TGTGCCAGCAGCTTAGCCCCCTTTACAGGGGTCGGGGAGCTGTTTTTT
CASSLAPFTGVGELFF
>many|.|TRBV20-1|TRBJ1-6
TGCAGTGCTAGAGATACTACCGGGACACTCAATTCACCCCTCCACTTT
CSARDTTGTLNSPLHF
>many|TRBD2|TRBV5-6|TRBJ2-2
TGTGCCAGCAGCTTGGATGCGGGAGCAAACACCGGGGAGCTGTTTTTT
CASSLDAGANTGELFF
>.|.|TRBV5-6|TRBJ2-5
TGTGCCAGCAGCCAAGGACTCGACGGAGAGACCCAGTACTTC
CASSQGLDGETQYF
>few|TRBD1|TRBV12-3/TRBV12-4|TRBJ1-1
TGTGCCAGCAGGGGACAGGCCAACACTGAAGCTTTCTTT
CASRGQANTEAFF
>.|TRBD2|TRBV5-4|TRBJ2-7
TGTGCCAGCAGCCCTGGCTCTCCAGGGACTACCTACGAGCAGTACTTC
CASSPGSPGTTYEQYF
>.|.|TRBV19|TRBJ2-5
TGTGCCAGTAGTATTGAGCCGGGGGAGACCCAGTACTTC
CASSIEPGETQYF
>.|.|TRBV18|TRBJ2-7
TGTTCCAGCTCACCAATCAAAGATTACGAGCAGTACTTC
CSSSPIKDYEQYF
>.|TRBD1|TRBV5-1|TRBJ2-7
TGCGCCAGCAGCTTAGTGGGGACAGGGGACGAGCAGTACTTC
CASSLVGTGDEQYF
>many|.|TRBV3-1|TRBJ2-7
TGTGCCAGCAGCCAAGATCTTTCACCCGGGTACTCCTACGAGCAGTACTTC
CASSQDLSPGYSYEQYF
>many|TRBD2|TRBV10-3|TRBJ2-1
TGTGCCATCAGCACCGGGACTAGCGGGAATGAGCAGTTCTTC
CAISTGTSGNEQFF
>many|.|TRBV2|TRBJ2-6
TGTGCCAGCAGTGAGGCTCGAGGGGCCAACGTCCTGACTTTC
CASSEARGANVLTF
>many|.|TRBV11-1|TRBJ2-7
TGTGCCAGCAGTTTGAACAGGGAACGCGAGCAGTACTTC
CASSLNREREQYF
>many|TRBD1|TRBV20-1|TRBJ2-3
TGCAGTGCTTCGCTGGACAGGGGGACGCTTAGCACAGATACGCAGTATTTT
CSASLDRGTLSTDTQYF
>many|.|TRBV5-1|TRBJ2-3
TGCGCCAGCAGCGTAACCACTGGTAATGCTAGCACAGATACGCAGTATTTT
CASSVTTGNASTDTQYF